The rows below give T cell receptor beta chains drawn from one sample of a study of response to subunit inactivated influenza vaccine. TCRdb re-called the RT-PCR reads with MiXCR, one entry per CDR3 protein. The table has hundreds of thousands of distinct CDR3 sequences, 11% to 15% seen once. The sequencing used PBMCs from blood, collected 14 to 15 days before vaccination. The receptors were gathered from a man aged 45-60 years who received an inactivated influenza vaccine. The CDR3 runs from the conserved cysteine through the conserved F or W. The D gene is left open where the match is weak. Rows give clone size only sometimes, using once, few, many, or a class for an expanded clone.

v_gene	d_gene	abundance	j_gene	CDR3aa	CDR3nt
TRBV29-1	TRBD2	few	TRBJ2-7	CSASGLADTYEQYF	TGCAGCGCTTCGGGACTAGCGGACACCTACGAGCAGTACTTC
TRBV7-9	.	.	TRBJ2-5	CASSLAHTSQETQYF	TGTGCCAGCAGCTTAGCGCACACCTCCCAAGAGACCCAGTACTTC
TRBV3-1	.	few	TRBJ2-7	CASRIDKNSYEQYF	TGTGCCAGCAGGATAGACAAAAACTCCTACGAGCAGTACTTC
TRBV4-1	TRBD2	.	TRBJ2-3	CASSQVAGGAGGTDTQYF	TGCGCCAGCAGCCAAGTCGCAGGTGGGGCGGGGGGCACAGATACGCAGTATTTT
TRBV5-5	.	.	TRBJ1-5	CASSLGITGNQPQHF	TGTGCCAGCAGCTTGGGCATAACAGGCAATCAGCCCCAGCATTTT
TRBV30	.	many	TRBJ2-3	CAWSEALGRGYYTDTQYF	TGTGCCTGGAGTGAGGCCCTGGGCAGGGGATATTACACAGATACGCAGTATTTT
TRBV7-3	.	.	TRBJ2-2	CASSLKGYTGELFF	TGTGCCAGCAGCTTAAAGGGTTACACCGGGGAGCTGTTTTTT
TRBV30	.	few	TRBJ2-1	CASDGSERSYNEQFF	TGTGCCTCCGACGGGAGCGAACGCTCCTACAATGAGCAGTTCTTC
TRBV20-1	.	few	TRBJ2-7	CSARAPARSYEQYF	TGCAGTGCTAGAGCACCGGCGCGCTCCTACGAGCAGTACTTC
TRBV7-3	TRBD1	few	TRBJ2-7	CASSLGFGDRREQYF	TGTGCCAGCAGCTTAGGGTTCGGGGACAGACGCGAGCAGTACTTC
TRBV2	TRBD2	.	TRBJ2-5	CASSVIAGGKTQYF	TGTGCCAGCAGTGTAATAGCGGGAGGAAAGACCCAGTACTTC
TRBV20-1	TRBD1	.	TRBJ2-1	CSAPDGTGSSYNEQFF	TGCAGTGCCCCGGACGGGACAGGGAGCTCCTACAATGAGCAGTTCTTC
TRBV11-1	TRBD1	.	TRBJ2-1	CASSSRTGAAYNEQFF	TGTGCCAGCAGCTCCAGGACAGGGGCGGCCTACAATGAGCAGTTCTTC
TRBV20-1	.	few	TRBJ1-6	CSAPRGNSPLHF	TGCAGTGCTCCCAGGGGTAATTCACCCCTCCACTTT
TRBV7-9	.	.	TRBJ2-5	CASSSTSPGTQYF	TGTGCCAGCAGCTCGACTAGTCCAGGGACCCAGTACTTC
TRBV12-3/TRBV12-4	.	few	TRBJ2-2	CASSLTTRGTGELFF	TGTGCCAGCAGTTTAACGACTAGAGGAACCGGGGAGCTGTTTTTT
TRBV20-1	TRBD2	few	TRBJ2-2	CSATGLAGQANTGELFF	TGCAGTGCGACCGGACTAGCGGGACAGGCGAACACCGGGGAGCTGTTTTTT
TRBV4-2	.	.	TRBJ1-1	CASSHRHLNTEAFF	TGTGCCAGCAGCCATCGACACCTGAACACTGAAGCTTTCTTT
TRBV28	.	.	TRBJ2-5	CASNDRRETQYF	TGTGCCAGCAACGACAGGCGAGAGACCCAGTACTTC
TRBV4-3	.	few	TRBJ1-6	CASSQDRPGSDSPLHF	TGCGCCAGCAGCCAAGATAGGCCAGGGTCGGATTCACCCCTCCACTTT
TRBV20-1	TRBD1	many	TRBJ1-1	CSASEQGTFFGAFF	TGCAGTGCTAGCGAACAGGGGACTTTTTTCGGAGCTTTCTTT
TRBV6-1	TRBD1	.	TRBJ1-1	CASSDQGAATEAFF	TGTGCCAGCAGTGACCAGGGGGCCGCCACTGAAGCTTTCTTT
TRBV6-1	TRBD1	few	TRBJ2-7	CASSAQGQGNPYEQYF	TGTGCCAGCAGTGCACAGGGACAGGGGAACCCCTACGAGCAGTACTTC
TRBV4-2	.	.	TRBJ1-2	CASSLPLFGGYGYTF	TGTGCCAGCAGCTTACCCCTATTCGGCGGCTATGGCTACACCTTC